The rows below give T cell receptor beta chains drawn from one sample of a study of memory CD4+ T cells and cytomegalovirus serostatus. Using immunoSEQ multiplex PCR, the repertoire was profiled, and TCRdb retains in-frame clones only, with some absent. The table records approximately 46,000 clones, about 74% of them present only once. Material: memory CD4+ T cells from blood. Receptors originate from an adult in good health and CMV-seropositive. Both conserved end residues are part of each CDR3. The order of the fields is CDR3 protein, CDR3 DNA, J gene, V gene, clone size, D gene. D genes are given only for firm matches. Rows may omit the clone size; those that give it use once, few, many or a size class.

CASSPNSGAANTEAFF	TGTGCCAGCAGCCCGAATAGTGGGGCAGCAAACACTGAAGCTTTCTTT	TRBJ1-1	TRBV7-3	.	.
CASSIDQGQGGEQYF	TGTGCCAGTAGTATAGATCAGGGACAGGGTGGCGAGCAGTACTTC	TRBJ2-7	TRBV19	.	TRBD1
CATSQVPGQGRNEKLFF	TGTGCCACCAGCCAAGTCCCGGGACAGGGACGTAATGAAAAACTGTTTTTT	TRBJ1-4	TRBV15	.	TRBD1
CASSSDAGAKNIQYF	TGTGCCAGCAGCTCGGACGCGGGGGCCAAAAACATTCAGTACTTC	TRBJ2-4	TRBV5-4	.	.
CASSQTPDSSGNTIYF	TGTGCCAGCTCACAAACTCCGGACAGCTCTGGAAACACCATATATTTT	TRBJ1-3	TRBV18	.	.
CATGTSGQETQYF	TGTGCCACCGGGACTAGCGGCCAAGAGACCCAGTACTTC	TRBJ2-5	TRBV6-1	.	TRBD2
CASSLYSDNTEAFF	TGTGCCAGCAGCTTGTACTCAGATAACACTGAAGCTTTCTTT	TRBJ1-1	TRBV5-5	.	.
CASRGLEAQYF	TGTGCCAGCAGGGGGTTAGAAGCCCAGTACTTC	TRBJ2-5	TRBV2	.	.
CASSLVRGTDTQYF	TGCGCCAGCAGCTTGGTACGAGGCACAGATACGCAGTATTTT	TRBJ2-3	TRBV5-1	.	.
CSVVWGDQETQYF	TGCAGCGTTGTGTGGGGGGACCAAGAGACCCAGTACTTC	TRBJ2-5	TRBV29-1	.	.
CASSVEASKNTGELFF	TGTGCCAGCAGCGTAGAAGCTAGCAAGAACACCGGGGAGCTGTTTTTT	TRBJ2-2	TRBV9	.	.
CASSPLGGYNEQFF	TGTGCCAGCAGCCCTTTGGGGGGCTACAATGAGCAGTTCTTC	TRBJ2-1	TRBV14	.	.
CASSWGEETQYF	TGTGCCAGCAGCTGGGGGGAAGAGACCCAGTACTTC	TRBJ2-5	TRBV7-8	.	.
CASSLRGSGLETQYF	TGTGCCAGCAGCCTCAGGGGATCGGGTCTGGAGACCCAGTACTTC	TRBJ2-5	TRBV11-2	.	.
CASSAPGETQYF	TGTGCCAGCTCCGCCCCTGGGGAGACCCAGTACTTC	TRBJ2-5	TRBV11-2	.	.
CASSLGGWGTSNYGYTF	TGTGCCAGCAGCTTGGGTGGCTGGGGTACTTCTAACTATGGCTACACCTTC	TRBJ1-2	TRBV5-6	.	.
CASSMWGQSTGELFF	TGTGCCAGCAGTATGTGGGGGCAAAGTACCGGGGAGCTGTTTTTT	TRBJ2-2	TRBV6-4	.	.
CASSAKVNTGELFF	TGTGCCAGCAGTGCGAAGGTTAACACCGGGGAGCTGTTTTTT	TRBJ2-2	TRBV2	.	.
CASSDVGTQYF	TGTGCCAGCAGTGATGTGGGTACGCAGTATTTT	TRBJ2-3	TRBV2	.	.
CASSQDPSRNTEAFF	TGTGCCAGCAGCCAAGATCCTTCCCGGAACACTGAAGCTTTCTTT	TRBJ1-1	TRBV4-2	.	.
CASSPRRGTGLYEQYF	TGTGCCAGTAGTCCTCGGAGGGGGACAGGGTTATACGAGCAGTACTTC	TRBJ2-7	TRBV19	.	TRBD1
CASSTLRGGDEQYF	TGTGCCAGCAGTACCTTGCGGGGGGGAGATGAGCAGTACTTC	TRBJ2-7	TRBV2	.	TRBD2
CASSNTGALAGYEETQYF	TGTGCCAGCAGCAATACAGGGGCCCTCGCCGGGTACGAAGAGACCCAGTACTTC	TRBJ2-5	TRBV7-9	.	TRBD1
CSAAAQGDTEAFF	TGCAGCGCCGCCGCCCAGGGGGACACTGAAGCTTTCTTT	TRBJ1-1	TRBV29-1	few	TRBD1
CASSQEGTLAGGYEQYF	TGCGCCAGCAGCCAAGAAGGGACACTCGCGGGGGGCTACGAGCAGTACTTC	TRBJ2-7	TRBV4-1	once	TRBD2
CASSLGDRGSGNTIYF	TGTGCCAGCAGCTTGGGTGACAGGGGCTCTGGAAACACCATATATTTT	TRBJ1-3	TRBV7-2	.	TRBD1